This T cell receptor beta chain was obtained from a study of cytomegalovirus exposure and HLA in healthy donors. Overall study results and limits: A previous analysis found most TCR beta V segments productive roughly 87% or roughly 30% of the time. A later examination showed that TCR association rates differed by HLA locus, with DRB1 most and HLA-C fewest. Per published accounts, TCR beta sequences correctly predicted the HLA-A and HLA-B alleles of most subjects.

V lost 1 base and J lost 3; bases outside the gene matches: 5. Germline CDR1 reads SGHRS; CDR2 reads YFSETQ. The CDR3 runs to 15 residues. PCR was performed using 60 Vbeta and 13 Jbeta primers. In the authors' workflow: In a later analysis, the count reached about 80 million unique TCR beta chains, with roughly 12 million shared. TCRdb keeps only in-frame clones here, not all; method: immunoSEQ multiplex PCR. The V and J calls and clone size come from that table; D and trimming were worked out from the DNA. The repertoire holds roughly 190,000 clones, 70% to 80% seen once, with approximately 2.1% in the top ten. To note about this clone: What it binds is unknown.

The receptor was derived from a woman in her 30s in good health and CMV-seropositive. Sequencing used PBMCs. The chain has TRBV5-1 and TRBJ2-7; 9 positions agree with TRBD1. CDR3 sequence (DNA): TGCGCCAGCAGCTTGTATCCGGACAGGGGCTACGAGCAGTACTTC. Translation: CASSLYPDRGYEQYF. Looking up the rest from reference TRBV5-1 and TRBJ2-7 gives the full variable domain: KAGVTQTPRYLIKTRGQQVTLSCSPISGHRSVSWYQQTPGQGLQFLFEYFSETQRNKGNFPGRFSGRQFSNSRSEMNVSTLELGDSALYLCASSLYPDRGYEQYFGPGTRLTVT.